This T cell receptor (beta chain) is drawn from a study of OX40 agonist ivuxolimab in advanced cancers. Regarding the study in general: Ivuxolimab was a fully human IgG2 agonistic monoclonal antibody targeting the costimulatory receptor OX40 (CD134). Peripheral TCRbeta sequencing aimed to test whether ivuxolimab altered TCR sequence diversity and caused clonal T-cell expansion. Among the roughly 54 dose-escalation patients, approximately 20 had hepatocellular carcinoma, around 15 melanoma, 9 renal cell carcinoma and 9 head and neck cancer. Intravenous ivuxolimab was administered to patients every 2 weeks at six dose levels: 0.01, 0.1, 0.3, 1.5, 3 and 10 mg/kg. A male proportion of roughly 80% and a mean age of about 60 years, ranging from 23 to 79, were recorded for the dose-escalation cohort. Patients were allowed to have had prior anti-PD-1, anti-PD-L1 or anti-CTLA-4 therapy, and less than 45% of the dose-escalation patients had previously received checkpoint inhibitors. Three dose-escalation patients achieved partial responses, one with hepatocellular carcinoma and two with cutaneous melanoma. The paper covers the monotherapy dose-escalation part of the phase I ivuxolimab trial, which included N of about 50 patients. Broad study findings and their caveats: Clonal expansion of both CD4+ and CD8+ blood T cells was observed from baseline to week 6 at doses 0.1 to 3.0 mg/kg. After ivuxolimab, more expanded clones were found on average in CD8+ T cells than in CD4+ T cells. Which antigens the clonally expanded peripheral T cells were specific for was not determined. In partial responders in the 0.1-3.0 mg/kg groups, normalized peripheral clonal expansion was found to be among the lowest, especially among CD8+ T cells. Low levels of normalized T-cell clonal expansion were also seen in some patients who did not respond.

For sequencing of the TCRbeta CDR3 region, genomic DNA was extracted from the sorted cells. TCRbeta CDR3 regions were sequenced using the immunoSEQ Assay. Imported from immuneACCESS, the table was reduced by TCRdb to in-frame sequences with V and J called. These copies leave out some clones; in studies compared against another copy, an unresolved V gene accounts for under half, and the cause of the remainder is not known. The sample table shows tens of thousands of clones, and roughly 80% are seen once. The top ten constitute 1.5% to 2% of the sample. The trial excluded patients who had a history of autoimmune disease or were on systemic immunosuppression. In every dose cohort, peripheral blood was drawn for TCR sequencing at baseline, cycle 4 day 1, and cycle 7 day 1. The samples were taken from a phase I, first-in-human, multicenter, open-label dose-escalation trial of ivuxolimab. The trial enrolled adults with locally advanced or metastatic head and neck squamous cell, hepatocellular, melanoma or renal cell carcinoma. Before TCR sequencing, CD4+ T cells and CD8+ T cells were sorted from peripheral blood as separate populations.

The germline V gene specifies MNHEY as CDR1 and SVGAGI as CDR2. V and J are trimmed by 5 bases and 5 bases, and the gene matches miss 9 bases of the junction. There are 14 amino acids in the CDR3, from cysteine to phenylalanine inclusive. Only the CDR3 DNA stays, 42 bases, in frame from base 1. On this clone: Which antigen it targets is not known. Base qualities are not at hand, and no much larger clone is one base apart.

The chain was built from TRBV6-5 and TRBJ2-7; TRBD1 agrees with 7 junctional bases. The clonotype comes from an adult with an advanced solid tumor such as melanoma, head and neck, liver or kidney cancer. Source: CD4+ or CD8+ T cells sorted from blood, taken in a trial of the OX40 agonist ivuxolimab. Here is the DNA: TGTGCCAGCAGTAATCCCCAGGGGGACCACGAGCAGTACTTC. Translated, this gives CASSNPQGDHEQYF.